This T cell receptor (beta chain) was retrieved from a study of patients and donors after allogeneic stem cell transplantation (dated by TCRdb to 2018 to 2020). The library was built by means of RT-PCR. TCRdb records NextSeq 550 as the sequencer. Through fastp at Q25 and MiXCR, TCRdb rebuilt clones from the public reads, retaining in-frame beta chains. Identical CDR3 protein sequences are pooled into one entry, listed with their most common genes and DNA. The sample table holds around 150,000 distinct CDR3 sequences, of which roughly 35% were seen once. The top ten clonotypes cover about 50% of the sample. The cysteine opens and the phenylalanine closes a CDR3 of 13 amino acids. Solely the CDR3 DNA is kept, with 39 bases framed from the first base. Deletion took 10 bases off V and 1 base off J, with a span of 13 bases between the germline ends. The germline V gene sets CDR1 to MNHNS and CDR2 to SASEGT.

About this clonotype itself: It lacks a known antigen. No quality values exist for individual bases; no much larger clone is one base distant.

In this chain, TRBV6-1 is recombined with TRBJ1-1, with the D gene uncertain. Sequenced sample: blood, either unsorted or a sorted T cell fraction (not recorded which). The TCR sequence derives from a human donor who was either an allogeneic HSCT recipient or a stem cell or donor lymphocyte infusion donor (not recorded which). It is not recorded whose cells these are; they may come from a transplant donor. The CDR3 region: CATEIVPNTEAFF. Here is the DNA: TGTGCCACCGAAATCGTACCGAACACTGAAGCTTTCTTT.